This paragraph covers one T cell receptor beta chain sequence. Profiling relied on immunoSEQ multiplex PCR, and the TCRdb table lists in-frame clones only, not all of them. The profile shows 100,000 to 150,000 clones, about four fifths of them singletons. Time point meaning: baseline pretreatment blood. Treatment reported: 15 Gy SBRT to primary tumor, nephrectomy 4 weeks later. This entry belongs to a study of radiation and T cells in renal cell carcinoma. The TCR originated in a woman aged 60-75 years with renal cell carcinoma. The source was blood, collected from a patient whose treatment included radiotherapy and nephrectomy.

The CDR3 coding sequence is TGTGCCACCAGCAGGGACCGGGACAAACGTTATGGTTCGGAGCAGTTCTTC. Translated, it gives CATSRDRDKRYGSEQFF. V is TRBV15 and J is TRBJ2-1; D perhaps matches TRBD1 (6 bases). The CDR3 runs 17 residues. Germline V CDR1 and CDR2: LNHNV, YYDKDF (reference sequence). V shed 3 bases and J shed 10 bases, with 25 bases lying between them.